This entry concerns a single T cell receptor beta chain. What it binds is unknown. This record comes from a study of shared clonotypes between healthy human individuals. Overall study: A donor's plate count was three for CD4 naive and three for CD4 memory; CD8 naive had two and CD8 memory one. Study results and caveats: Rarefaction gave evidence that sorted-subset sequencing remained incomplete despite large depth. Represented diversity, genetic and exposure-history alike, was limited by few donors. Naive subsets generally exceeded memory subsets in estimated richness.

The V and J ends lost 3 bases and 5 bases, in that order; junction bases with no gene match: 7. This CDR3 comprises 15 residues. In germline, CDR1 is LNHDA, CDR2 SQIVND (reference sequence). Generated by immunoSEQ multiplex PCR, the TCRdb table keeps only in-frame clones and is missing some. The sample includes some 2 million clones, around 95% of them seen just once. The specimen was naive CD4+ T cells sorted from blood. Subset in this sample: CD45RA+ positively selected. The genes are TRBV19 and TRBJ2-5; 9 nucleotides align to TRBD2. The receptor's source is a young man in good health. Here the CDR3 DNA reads TGTGCCAGTAGTATTTGGGCTAGCGGGGATGAGACCCAGTACTTC. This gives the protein CASSIWASGDETQYF.